This record concerns one T cell receptor beta chain sequence. Source study methods: Estimated nucleated cell counts came from reference gene primer amplification. Measured with immunoSEQ multiplex PCR; TCRdb has only the in-frame clones, and not every one. That table supplies the V and J calls and clone size; D and trimming were determined from the DNA. This sample has around 700,000 clones, with around 89% found just once. This entry belongs to a study of blood T cell repertoires in COVID-19. Study-level information: Samples came from the United States, Italy and Spain, spanning acute and convalescent COVID-19. T cells, B-cell-depleted T cells, or PBMCs supplied cDNA or gDNA.

The V gene lost 5 bases and the J gene lost 11 bases, with 15 bases spanning the gap. The CDR3 consists of 12 residues. Looked up from germline, CDR1 is SGHTA and CDR2 is FQGNSA. The gene calls are TRBV7-2 and TRBJ1-1; maybe TRBD1 (6 bases). The receptor was isolated from a woman younger than 30 with acute or convalescent COVID-19. What was sequenced was peripheral blood. The CDR3 sequence: CASSPTGWGAFF. The CDR3 nucleotides are TGTGCCAGCAGCCCTACAGGGTGGGGGGCTTTCTTT.